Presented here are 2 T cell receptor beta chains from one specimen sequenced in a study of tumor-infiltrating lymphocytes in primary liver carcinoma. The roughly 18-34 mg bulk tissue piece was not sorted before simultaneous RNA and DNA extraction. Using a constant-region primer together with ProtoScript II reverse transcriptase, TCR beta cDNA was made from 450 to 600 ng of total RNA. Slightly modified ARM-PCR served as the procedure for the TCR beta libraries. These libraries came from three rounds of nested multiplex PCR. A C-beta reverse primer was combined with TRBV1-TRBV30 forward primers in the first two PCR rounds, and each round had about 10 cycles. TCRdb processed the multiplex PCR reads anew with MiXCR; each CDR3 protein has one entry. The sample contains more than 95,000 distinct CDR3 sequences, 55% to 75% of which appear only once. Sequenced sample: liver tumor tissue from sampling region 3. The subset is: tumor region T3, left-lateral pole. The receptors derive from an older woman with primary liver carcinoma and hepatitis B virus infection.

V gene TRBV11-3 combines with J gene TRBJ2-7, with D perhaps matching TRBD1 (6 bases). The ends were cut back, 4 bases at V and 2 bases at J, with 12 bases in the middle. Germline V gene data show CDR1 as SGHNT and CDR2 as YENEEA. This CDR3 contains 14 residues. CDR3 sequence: CASSSREGAYEQYF. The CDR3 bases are TGTGCCAGCAGCTCCCGAGAGGGGGCCTACGAGCAGTACTTC. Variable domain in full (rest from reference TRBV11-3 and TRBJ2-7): EAGVVQSPRYKIIEKKQPVAFWCNPISGHNTLYWYLQNLGQGPELLIRYENEEAVDDSQLPKDRFSAERLKGVDSTLKIQPAELGDSAVYLCASSSREGAYEQYFGPGTRLTVT.

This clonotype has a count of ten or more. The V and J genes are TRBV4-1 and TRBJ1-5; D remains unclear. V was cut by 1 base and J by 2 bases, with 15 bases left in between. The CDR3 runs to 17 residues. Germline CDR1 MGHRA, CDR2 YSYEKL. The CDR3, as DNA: TGCGCCAGCAGCCAAGCGTCCTCCCCGGGTCGCAATCAGCCCCAGCATTTT. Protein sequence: CASSQASSPGRNQPQHF.